Each of the 8 T cell receptor beta chains below was sequenced from the same sample in a study of CD8+ T cells in alopecia areata. Once RNA had been extracted, it was reverse transcribed into cDNA to act as the sequencing template. Profiling relied on immunoSEQ multiplex PCR, and the TCRdb table lists in-frame clones only, not all of them. The sample lists 150,000 or so clones, roughly 48% occurring once. Sample: CD4+ T cells sorted from blood. These TCRs come from a human donor with alopecia areata.

This clone appeared once. Other DNA sequences in the same sample also yield this CDR3. The J gene is TRBJ1-1, the V gene TRBV29-1, with a weak D call TRBD1 (6 bases). The CDR3 runs to 13 residues. Germline loops: CDR1 SQVTM, CDR2 ANQGSEA. V shed 3 bases and J shed 5 bases, with 13 bases lying between them. The CDR3 region is CSVEAGVGTEAFF. The CDR3, as DNA: TGCAGCGTTGAGGCAGGGGTAGGGACTGAAGCTTTCTTT.

The chain combines TRBV10-3 with TRBJ2-1, with TRBD2 identical over 11 bases. Trimming removed 2 bases from V and 7 bases from J; junction bases left unmatched: 7. The CDR3 contains 16 residues. Germline lookup yields CDR1 ENHRY and CDR2 SYGVKD. The CDR3 region has the DNA TGTGCCATCAGTGAGCCGGGACTAGCGGCGTATAATGAGCAGTTCTTC. This encodes CAISEPGLAAYNEQFF.

This clone was seen a few times. V is TRBV10-3 and J is TRBJ1-1, with TRBD1 as a possible D gene (6 bases). Deletions cut 4 bases from V and 0 bases from J, with 12 bases between. The CDR3 covers 15 residues. CDR1 is ENHRY and CDR2 is SYGVKD in the germline V gene. The CDR3 spells CAISASGVMNTEAFF. The CDR3 DNA sequence: TGTGCCATCAGTGCTTCAGGGGTAATGAACACTGAAGCTTTCTTT.

This chain links TRBV15 with TRBJ2-1; the D is unclear. The germline V and J ends were trimmed by 1 base and 8 bases, with 9 bases remaining between them. CDR1 and CDR2 (germline): LNHNV, YYDKDF (reference sequence). The CDR3 length is 13 residues. CDR3: CATSRVRADEQFF. The DNA for the CDR3 is TGTGCCACCAGCAGAGTCCGGGCAGATGAGCAGTTCTTC.

The chain uses TRBV5-1 and TRBJ2-7; D call uncertain. Germline loops: CDR1 SGHRS, CDR2 YFSETQ. The V end lost 2 bases, the J end lost 6 bases, and 9 bases lay between the germline ends. This CDR3 has 12 amino acids. CDR3 in amino acids: CASSFLSGEQYF. The CDR3 DNA reads TGCGCCAGCAGCTTTTTATCGGGCGAGCAGTACTTC.

Here the CDR3 reads CASSLLGRGPEGEKLFF. The CDR3 nucleotides are TGTGCCAGCAGCTTACTAGGGCGGGGACCCGAAGGCGAAAAACTGTTTTTT. The gene calls are TRBV7-2 and TRBJ1-4, with D maybe TRBD1 (5 bases). V was clipped by 2 bases and J by 8 bases, with 21 bases between them. Germline CDR1 and CDR2: SGHTA and FQGNSA. The CDR3 has 17 residues.

The J gene is TRBJ2-3, the V gene TRBV7-6, with 13 bases that match TRBD2. The V gene end was trimmed by 5 bases and the J gene end by 0 bases; junction bases not matched to a gene: 5. Germline V gene lookup returns CDR1 SGHVS and CDR2 FNYEAQ. The CDR3 is made up of 17 amino acids. CDR3 sequence (DNA): TGTGCCAGCAGCCTGGGACTAGCGGGAACTAGCACAGATACGCAGTATTTT. Protein sequence: CASSLGLAGTSTDTQYF.

The chain recombines TRBV6-6 with TRBJ2-5; 7 nucleotides agree with TRBD1. The CDR3 runs 13 residues. After removal of 0 bases from V and 5 bases from J, the junction contained 0 bases not matched to a gene. Looked up from germline, CDR1 is MNHNY and CDR2 is SVGAGI (reference sequence). The CDR3: CASSYSGQETQYF. The CDR3 coding sequence is TGTGCCAGCAGTTACTCGGGACAGGAGACCCAGTACTTC.